This T cell receptor (beta chain) is from a study of shared clonotypes between healthy human individuals. Study-wide points: Non-shared clonotypes displayed generation probabilities falling below those of clonotypes present in all four donors.

As for this clone: Its target is unknown.

The repertoire was sequenced with immunoSEQ multiplex PCR; TCRdb's copy has only in-frame clones and lacks some. The sample carries more than 2 million clones, 95% recorded once. Germline trimming cut 0 bases from V and 0 bases from J; bases unmatched to any gene: 2. Germline CDR1 is MNHNY and CDR2 is SVGAGI (reference sequence). The CDR3 has 16 residues. The TCR comes from a man between 18 and 29 years old in good health. Sequences were obtained from naive CD4+ T cells sorted from blood. Subset given: CD45RA+ positively selected. The chain couples TRBV6-6 to TRBJ1-2; 9 bases align to TRBD1. The CDR3 sequence is CASSYSQGAPNYGYTF. The CDR3 DNA reads TGTGCCAGCAGTTACTCACAGGGGGCTCCTAACTATGGCTACACCTTC.